This TCR beta chain originates from a study of human T cells and chemical hapten exposure (dated by TCRdb to about 2021). Turning to the overall study: For sensitization, 2% DPC in acetone was applied to a roughly 2 cm by roughly 2 cm area of upper inner arm skin. Patch testing was performed on the upper back with Finn chambers containing 0.01% DPC, and the patch tests were scored after 6 days according to International Contact Dermatitis Research Group standards. Throughout the approximately 25-week study period, patients were also given weekly therapeutic DPC doses on the scalp. This study followed changes in the peripheral blood TCR repertoire in vivo during primary and secondary sensitization of alopecia patients to the hapten diphenylcyclopropenone (DPC). Most of the patients in the cohort were female, and the cohort covered alopecia areata with under or over 50% scalp involvement, alopecia totalis and alopecia universalis. Nearly 30 alopecia patients provided blood for TCR sequencing at one to four time points (pre-sensitization, 2, 6 and 24 weeks). The libraries were sequenced as a pool, and the TCR yield per sample differed mostly because of small variations in library volumes within the pool. Patient blood was sampled pre-sensitization (week 0) and at 2, 6 and about 24 weeks after DPC sensitization. Here is what the overall study found, with its caveats: Significantly more large CDR3 similarity clusters were formed by expanded TCRs than by pre-sensitization or healthy control sets, consistent with antigen-driven responses. All patients had alopecia, a presumed autoimmune disease, so their immune response might differ from that of healthy individuals. After repeated subsampling, the strength of the expansion versus patch-test correlation and the threshold at which it became significant changed. No change with DPC sensitization was found in the number of TCRs above 1 in 1000 frequency, and no evidence of global repertoire structure alterations was found. Patch test score was positively correlated with the number of PT1 expanded TCRs, with significance at thresholds 8, 16 and 32 but not at 4.

Preparation of the library involved RACE. These reads were obtained on a NextSeq 500. During library preparation, unique molecular identifiers were attached to individual cDNA molecules so that TCRs could be counted in a quantitative, reproducible way. Each blood RNA sample was used to sequence both TCR alpha and TCR beta chains. As for the original processing: A median of roughly 100,000 TCRs per sample was observed, with a range of about 23,224 to 750,000. V, J and CDR3 annotation of the TCR reads was performed with the Decombinator software suite. For PS versus PT1 abundance plots, all samples were subsampled to the same number of TCRs (28,000). Expanded TCRs were defined as absent before sensitization and observed at least eight times at the 2-week time point. TCRdb took the public reads, trimmed them with fastp at Q25, ran MiXCR for clone calling and kept in-frame beta chains. Identical CDR3 proteins give one entry, which carries the most common genes and DNA. These V and J calls originate from TCRdb's pipeline instead of the authors' own analysis. The sample yields about 400,000 distinct CDR3 sequences; about 6.3% were counted once. Of the sample, about 5% is held by the ten largest clones.

The time point label corresponds to: patch test 2, 6 weeks after DPC sensitization. The sample's treatment or condition, from its label and the paper: therapeutic diphenylcyclopropenone sensitization with weekly scalp DPC. At each patch-test visit, blood was drawn before the patch test was applied. Patients were eligible if aged 18 to 70, diagnosed with alopecia and judged suitable for DPC therapy, and pregnant patients were excluded. Total RNA was isolated from unfractionated whole blood collected in Tempus Blood RNA tubes. CDR1 and CDR2 are drawn from the germline V gene: MNHEY, SVGEGT. The CDR3 goes from the cysteine to the phenylalanine over 14 residues. Just CDR3 DNA is preserved here, 42 bases in frame from base 1. Trimming costs V 8 bases and J 4 bases, and their ends lie 15 bases apart. This clonotype was seen ten or more times. What antigen it recognizes has not been identified. Base-call qualities are not available, and no considerably larger clone is one nucleotide away.

The sample consisted of whole blood, taken in connection with sensitization to the hapten diphenylcyclopropenone (DPC). The sequence came from a woman aged 18-29 years with alopecia areata. Some clones in this sample may be carry-over from other donors' samples. The chain was built from TRBV6-2 or TRBV6-3 and TRBJ1-5; the D segment cannot be called with confidence. The CDR3 region reads CASRRALRNQPQHF. The nucleotides are TGTGCCAGCCGGAGGGCCCTCAGGAATCAGCCCCAGCATTTT.